These 22 T cell receptor beta chains came from one sample sequenced in a study of shared clonotypes between healthy human individuals. Sequencing was performed with immunoSEQ multiplex PCR; in TCRdb, only in-frame clones are kept and a portion is missing. The repertoire holds about 710,000 clones, with less than 80% as singletons. Material for sequencing was memory CD4+ T cells sorted from blood. This sample's subset: CD45RA-negative fraction. These receptors originate from a young woman in good health.

This sequence joins TRBV19 and TRBJ1-1; the D gene is possibly TRBD1 (6 bases). V lost 6 bases and J 3 bases, leaving 14 bases between the germline ends. There are 14 residues in the CDR3. Germline CDR1 reads LNHDA; CDR2 reads SQIVND (reference sequence). CDR3 in DNA: TGTGCCAGTAGGGTTCCAGGGGATTACACTGAAGCTTTCTTT. Its protein is CASRVPGDYTEAFF.

The J gene is TRBJ2-2, the V gene TRBV5-5; no definite D call. Germline V CDR1 and CDR2: SGHKS, YYEKEE (reference sequence). V gave up 0 bases and J gave up 4 bases, with 10 bases separating them. The CDR3 extends over 15 amino acids. This chain's CDR3 is CASSLVLWATGELFF. CDR3 sequence (DNA): TGTGCCAGCAGCTTGGTATTGTGGGCCACCGGGGAGCTGTTTTTT. The full variable domain, with the rest looked up from reference TRBV5-5 and TRBJ2-2, is DAGVTQSPTHLIKTRGQQVTLRCSPISGHKSVSWYQQVLGQGPQFIFQYYEKEERGRGNFPDRFSARQFPNYSSELNVNALLLGDSALYLCASSLVLWATGELFFGEGSRLTVL.

V is TRBV27 and J is TRBJ2-7; either TRBD1 or TRBD2 may fit D (5 bases each). CDR1 MNHEY and CDR2 SMNVEV come from the germline V gene (reference sequence). The V end was cut by 4 bases, the J end by 2 bases, with 9 bases between. CDR3 size: 13 residues. CDR3 protein: CASSYQGAYEQYF. The CDR3 coding sequence is TGTGCCAGCAGTTACCAGGGAGCCTACGAGCAGTACTTC.

The chain recombines TRBV28 with TRBJ2-2; possible D gene TRBD2, 5 bases. The V end was cut by 4 bases, the J end by 8 bases, with 14 bases between. CDR1 and CDR2 from the germline V gene are MDHEN and SYDVKM. The length of the CDR3 is 14 residues. This CDR3 reads CASSSDSAVGELFF. CDR3 nucleotides: TGTGCCAGCAGTTCCGACTCAGCGGTGGGGGAGCTGTTTTTT.

This clone was seen a few times. The rearrangement joins TRBV7-2 to TRBJ2-7, with 7 bases aligning to TRBD1. The CDR3 runs 15 residues. The V and J ends lost 1 base and 0 bases, in that order; junction bases with no gene match: 3. The germline CDR1 and CDR2 sequences are SGHTA and FQGNSA. In DNA, the CDR3 is TGTGCCAGCAGCTTAGTGGGACAGAGCTCCTACGAGCAGTACTTC. Protein product: CASSLVGQSSYEQYF.

This chain uses TRBV5-4 with TRBJ2-3; TRBD1 agrees at 10 bases. V shed 4 bases, J shed 4 bases, and the junction held 6 bases outside the gene matches. Germline V CDR1 and CDR2: SGHNT, YYREEE (reference sequence). This CDR3 comprises 15 residues. CDR3 bases: TGTGCCAGCAGCCAAGACAGGGGGCGCCCAGATACGCAGTATTTT. Its translation is CASSQDRGRPDTQYF.

This chain joins TRBV6-6 and TRBJ1-1; the D gene is possibly TRBD1 (5 bases). Between the trimmed V and J ends, which lost 2 bases and 7 bases, there was a span of 14 bases. Germline CDR1 MNHNY, CDR2 SVGAGI (reference sequence). The CDR3 is made up of 14 amino acids. As DNA, the CDR3 is TGTGCCAGCAGTTACGGGGGTGAGAGGATTGAAGCTTTCTTT. Protein product: CASSYGGERIEAFF.

This clone was detected only a few times. The CDR3 spells CASNPQGQGNQPQHF. CDR3 nucleotide sequence: TGTGCCAGCAATCCCCAGGGACAGGGCAATCAGCCCCAGCATTTT. This chain joins TRBV6-6 and TRBJ1-5; 8 positions agree with TRBD1. After removal of 7 bases from V and 2 bases from J, the junction contained 7 bases not matched to a gene. The CDR3 sequence is 15 residues long. Germline V gene data show CDR1 as MNHNY and CDR2 as SVGAGI (reference sequence).

The rearrangement links TRBV5-4 to TRBJ1-1; no reliable D call. Germline V gives CDR1 SGHNT, CDR2 YYREEE (reference sequence). The CDR3 loop spans 14 amino acids. V lost 4 bases and J 3 bases, leaving 13 bases between the germline ends. The CDR3 here is CASSPGGLDTEAFF. DNA of the CDR3: TGTGCCAGCAGCCCCGGAGGCTTGGACACTGAAGCTTTCTTT. The full variable domain, its missing parts supplied by reference TRBV5-4 and TRBJ1-1, is ETGVTQSPTHLIKTRGQQVTLRCSSQSGHNTVSWYQQALGQGPQFIFQYYREEENGRGNFPPRFSGLQFPNYSSELNVNALELDDSALYLCASSPGGLDTEAFFGQGTRLTVV.

J is TRBJ2-1 and V is TRBV2; D may be TRBD2 (5 bases). Germline CDR1 reads SNHLY; CDR2 reads FYNNEI. The V and J ends lost 6 bases and 7 bases respectively, with 16 bases between them. The CDR3 spans 14 residues. The chain's CDR3 is CASSERLTGNEQFF. The CDR3 coding sequence is TGTGCCAGCAGCGAGCGGTTGACCGGAAATGAGCAGTTCTTC.

This clone was observed a few times. This rearrangement joins TRBV28 to TRBJ1-1; TRBD1 is a possible D gene (6 bases). The CDR3 runs to 19 residues. With 8 bases removed from V and 3 bases from J, the gap between germline ends came to 31 bases. Looked up from germline, CDR1 is MDHEN and CDR2 is SYDVKM. The CDR3 loop reads CASSSSPMGGGSGYTEAFF. CDR3 coding DNA: TGTGCCAGCTCGAGTTCTCCTATGGGGGGCGGATCAGGTTACACTGAAGCTTTCTTT.

This clone was detected only a few times. The CDR3 sequence: CASSPRTARDYGYTF. The CDR3 DNA follows: TGTGCCAGCAGCCCCAGGACGGCGCGCGACTATGGCTACACCTTC. This chain uses TRBV7-9 with TRBJ1-2; D not certain. Deletions cut 5 bases from V and 3 bases from J, with 16 bases between. This CDR3 is 15 amino acids long. Germline-derived CDR1 and CDR2 are SEHNR and FQNEAQ (reference sequence). Drawing the rest from reference TRBV7-9 and TRBJ1-2, the complete variable domain is DTGVSQNPRHKITKRGQNVTFRCDPISEHNRLYWYRQTLGQGPEFLTYFQNEAQLEKSRLLSDRFSAERPKGSFSTLEIQRTEQGDSAMYLCASSPRTARDYGYTFGSGTRLTVV.

In nucleotides, the CDR3 is TGCGCCAGCAGCTTGGCGGGGGGAAAGGAAAAACTGTTTTTT. Translation: CASSLAGGKEKLFF. The rearrangement joins TRBV5-1 to TRBJ1-4, with D possibly TRBD1 on 5 matching bases. Germline CDR1 SGHRS, CDR2 YFSETQ. The CDR3 length is 14 residues. The ends were cut back, 0 bases at V and 8 bases at J, with 11 bases in the middle.

The V and J genes are TRBV9 and TRBJ2-1; no reliable D call. CDR3 length: 15 residues. CDR1 is SGDLS and CDR2 is YYNGEE in the germline V gene. V gave up 4 bases and J gave up 6 bases, with 17 bases separating them. The CDR3 protein is CASSKSPEIGNEQFF. DNA of the CDR3: TGTGCCAGCAGCAAGAGCCCCGAGATTGGCAATGAGCAGTTCTTC.

This clone appeared a single time. Additional DNA sequences in this sample encode the identical CDR3. The chain is built from TRBV5-1 and TRBJ1-3; possibly TRBD1 for D (5 bases). The germline V gene encodes CDR1 SGHRS and CDR2 YFSETQ. This CDR3 is built from 14 residues. V dropped 4 bases and J dropped 0 bases, with 8 bases sitting between them. The CDR3 DNA is TGCGCCAGCAGCAGCGGGACCTCTGGAAACACCATATATTTT. Protein product: CASSSGTSGNTIYF.

This chain uses TRBV7-9 with TRBJ1-1; D not resolved. V was clipped by 4 bases and J by 2 bases, with 8 bases between them. CDR1 and CDR2 from the germline V gene are SEHNR and FQNEAQ (reference sequence). This CDR3 spans 13 amino acids. The CDR3 protein is CASSSFENTEAFF. The DNA for the CDR3 is TGTGCCAGCAGCTCCTTTGAAAACACTGAAGCTTTCTTT. The whole variable domain, filled in from reference TRBV7-9 and TRBJ1-1, reads DTGVSQNPRHKITKRGQNVTFRCDPISEHNRLYWYRQTLGQGPEFLTYFQNEAQLEKSRLLSDRFSAERPKGSFSTLEIQRTEQGDSAMYLCASSSFENTEAFFGQGTRLTVV.

This clone was observed at least ten times. The genes are TRBV5-8 and TRBJ1-5, with 8 bases fitting TRBD1. The length of the CDR3 is 13 residues. Germline V gene lookup returns CDR1 SGHTS and CDR2 YDEGEE. The junction had 1 base not matched to a gene; V was cut back by 3 bases and J by 5 bases. CDR3 region: CASSSDRDQPQHF. CDR3 coding DNA: TGTGCCAGCAGCTCGGACAGGGATCAGCCCCAGCATTTT.

The chain couples TRBV7-9 to TRBJ2-5; TRBD2 matches 8 bases. This CDR3 has 16 residues. V was pared by 5 bases and J by 5 bases, with 13 bases of the junction left unmatched. Germline CDR1 and CDR2: SEHNR and FQNEAQ (reference sequence). This CDR3 is CASSPPTSARVETQYF. The CDR3 nucleotides read TGTGCCAGCAGCCCACCGACTAGCGCTAGGGTGGAGACCCAGTACTTC.

This clone occurred a few times. The chain combines TRBV7-9 with TRBJ2-7; maybe TRBD2 (5 bases). Germline CDR1 SEHNR, CDR2 FQNEAQ (reference sequence). The length of the CDR3 is 14 residues. In DNA, the CDR3 is TGTGCAACACGCCCCAGCGGAGGCTCCTACGAGCAGTACTTC. This encodes CATRPSGGSYEQYF.

This chain joins TRBV12-5 and TRBJ2-2; D unresolved. Trimming left V 2 bases short and J 2 bases short, with 15 bases between. The CDR3 is made up of 17 amino acids. Germline CDR1 is LGHNT and CDR2 is FRNRAP. The DNA for the CDR3 is TGTGCTAGTGGTTTGACCCGCCCTTTCGCAAACACCGGGGAGCTGTTTTTT. Amino acid sequence: CASGLTRPFANTGELFF.

This clone was observed once. The chain employs TRBV5-1 and TRBJ2-7; tentatively, D is TRBD2 (5 bases). There are 16 residues in the CDR3. V dropped 4 bases and J dropped 9 bases, with 26 bases sitting between them. In germline, CDR1 is SGHRS, CDR2 YFSETQ. In nucleotides, the CDR3 is TGCGCCAGCAGCCGGACCGGGGAGCCACGGAACCGACGGCAGTACTTC. This translates into CASSRTGEPRNRRQYF. The full variable domain, with the rest looked up from reference TRBV5-1 and TRBJ2-7, is KAGVTQTPRYLIKTRGQQVTLSCSPISGHRSVSWYQQTPGQGLQFLFEYFSETQRNKGNFPGRFSGRQFSNSRSEMNVSTLELGDSALYLCASSRTGEPRNRRQYFGPGTRLTVT.

The chain carries TRBV5-1 and TRBJ2-7; 7 bases match TRBD2. V trimming: 4 bases; J trimming: 4 bases; junction bases outside the gene matches: 5. The CDR3 runs 13 residues. Germline CDR1 reads SGHRS; CDR2 reads YFSETQ. As DNA, the CDR3 is TGCGCCAGCAGCCCTGCGCGGGAGTACGAGCAGTACTTC. Translating it yields CASSPAREYEQYF.